The 21 T cell receptor beta chains presented below share a single source sample, sequenced in a study of shared clonotypes between healthy human individuals. The data were produced by immunoSEQ multiplex PCR, yet TCRdb's version contains in-frame clones alone and is incomplete. The sample yields more than 2,000,000 clones, roughly nine tenths seen once. The sample consisted of naive CD4+ T cells sorted from blood. Indicated subset: CD45RA+ positively selected. All receptors come from a man between 18 and 35 years old in good health.

Worth noting for this clone: This sample includes further DNA sequences coding for the same CDR3. The chain links TRBV9 to TRBJ1-4; the D is unclear. V was pared by 3 bases and J by 0 bases, with 6 bases between. This CDR3 spans 14 amino acids. Germline assignment: CDR1 SGDLS and CDR2 YYNGEE. CDR3 in amino acids: CASSDSATNEKLFF. In DNA, the CDR3 is TGTGCCAGCAGCGACAGTGCAACTAATGAAAAACTGTTTTTT.

The rearrangement uses TRBV5-1 and TRBJ2-1; maybe TRBD1 (6 bases). The V gene lost 4 bases and the J gene lost 4 bases, with 18 bases spanning the gap. The CDR3 length is 16 residues. Looked up from germline, CDR1 is SGHRS and CDR2 is YFSETQ. The CDR3 sequence: CASSPEPGQRYNEQFF. CDR3 in DNA: TGCGCCAGCAGCCCCGAACCGGGACAACGATACAATGAGCAGTTCTTC.

The chain employs TRBV29-1 and TRBJ1-1; D gene ambiguous. In germline, CDR1 is SQVTM, CDR2 ANQGSEA. The length of the CDR3 is 14 residues. Trimming stripped 1 base from V and 4 bases from J, with 13 bases between. The CDR3 protein is CSVEVAATGTEAFF. The CDR3 nucleotides read TGCAGCGTTGAAGTGGCAGCCACGGGCACTGAAGCTTTCTTT.

Comments on this clone: This sample also contains other DNA sequences that code for the same CDR3. The gene calls are TRBV18 and TRBJ2-7, with 10 bases identical to TRBD2. Germline trimming cut 0 bases from V and 4 bases from J; bases unmatched to any gene: 3. The V gene's germline CDR1 is KGHSH and CDR2 LQKENI. The CDR3 contains 15 residues. CDR3 in DNA: TGTGCCAGCTCACCACCCAGCGGGGGGGCGTACGAGCAGTACTTC. It yields the protein CASSPPSGGAYEQYF.

The gene calls are TRBV11-2 and TRBJ2-5, with D tentatively TRBD2 (5 bases). Germline V CDR1 and CDR2: SGHAT, FQNNGV. V was shortened by 0 bases and J by 4 bases, with 21 bases between the two germline ends. CDR3 length equals 18 residues. This chain's CDR3 is CASSLEFGGGQKGETQYF. The CDR3 DNA sequence: TGTGCCAGCAGCTTAGAATTCGGAGGTGGGCAGAAGGGAGAGACCCAGTACTTC. The full variable domain, in which reference TRBV11-2 and TRBJ2-5 provide the parts outside the CDR3, is EAGVAQSPRYKIIEKRQSVAFWCNPISGHATLYWYQQILGQGPKLLIQFQNNGVVDDSQLPKDRFSAERLKGVDSTLKIQPAKLEDSAVYLCASSLEFGGGQKGETQYFGPGTRLLVL.

This clone was detected a few times. The rearrangement uses TRBV9 and TRBJ2-2; no firm D call. V lost 3 bases and J lost 6, with 15 bases in between. The CDR3 spans 15 residues. The germline CDR1 and CDR2 sequences are SGDLS and YYNGEE. CDR3: CASSGRRARAGELFF. DNA of the CDR3: TGTGCCAGCAGCGGTAGACGGGCCCGGGCCGGGGAGCTGTTTTTT.

V is TRBV7-2 and J is TRBJ2-7; the D is unclear. The CDR3 length is 15 residues. V was cut by 5 bases and J by 0 bases, with 14 bases left in between. Germline V gene lookup returns CDR1 SGHTA and CDR2 FQGNSA. This chain's CDR3 is CASSAEAVPSYEQYF. In nucleotides, the CDR3 is TGTGCCAGCAGCGCCGAGGCGGTTCCCTCCTACGAGCAGTACTTC.

This chain links TRBV30 with TRBJ2-5; D gene ambiguous. The germline V and J ends were trimmed by 4 bases and 4 bases, with 10 bases remaining between them. In germline, CDR1 is GTSNPN, CDR2 SVGIG (reference sequence). This CDR3 spans 12 amino acids. The CDR3 is CAWKGLGETQYF. The CDR3 DNA reads TGTGCCTGGAAAGGGTTGGGAGAGACCCAGTACTTC.

V gene TRBV30 combines with J gene TRBJ2-5; TRBD1 might be the D (5 bases). Judging by the DNA end, TRBJ2-7 fits better; the J call may be wrong. This CDR3 is built from 13 residues. The germline CDR1 and CDR2 sequences are GTSNPN and SVGIG (reference sequence). The CDR3 spells CAWKPDRFYEQYF. DNA for the CDR3: TGTGCCTGGAAACCAGACAGATTCTACGAGCAGTACTTC.

The gene calls are TRBV5-4 and TRBJ2-5, with 8 bases matching TRBD2. This CDR3 spans 17 amino acids. The J segment lost 0 bases and the V segment lost 4 bases, leaving 11 bases of the junction unmatched. Germline loops: CDR1 SGHNT, CDR2 YYREEE (reference sequence). As DNA, the CDR3 is TGTGCCAGCAGCCATCCCCGGGTAGCGGGACACCAAGAGACCCAGTACTTC. Protein sequence: CASSHPRVAGHQETQYF.

The chain is built from TRBV5-1 and TRBJ1-2; D unresolved. The V end was cut by 5 bases, the J end by 4 bases, with 12 bases between. The germline CDR1 and CDR2 sequences are SGHRS and YFSETQ. This CDR3 has 13 residues. This CDR3 reads CASSPDMFYGYTF. As DNA, the CDR3 is TGCGCCAGCAGTCCTGACATGTTCTATGGCTACACCTTC.

This chain connects TRBV6-4 to TRBJ2-4; 10 nucleotides line up with TRBD2. The germline CDR1 and CDR2 sequences are MRHNA and SNTAGT. Trimming took 1 base from V and 0 from J; bases not matched to a gene: 3. CDR3 length: 17 residues. The CDR3 bases are TGTGCCAGCAGTGACTTACTAGCGGGACTAGCCAAAAACATTCAGTACTTC. Protein sequence: CASSDLLAGLAKNIQYF.

The chain is built from TRBV5-1 and TRBJ1-4, with 10 bases aligning to TRBD1. In germline, CDR1 is SGHRS, CDR2 YFSETQ. The CDR3 consists of 16 residues. The junction had 10 bases not matched to a gene; V was cut back by 4 bases and J by 7 bases. As DNA, the CDR3 is TGCGCCAGCAGCAGTACCGGACAGGGGGGAGTTGAAAAACTGTTTTTT. This sequence encodes CASSSTGQGGVEKLFF.

V is TRBV13 and J is TRBJ2-1, with 9 bases that match TRBD2. The junction had 15 bases not matched to a gene; V was cut back by 5 bases and J by 7 bases. Germline CDR1 and CDR2: PRHDT and FYEKMQ (reference sequence). CDR3 length equals 17 residues. CDR3 sequence: CASSPPLASGNGNEQFF. The CDR3 DNA sequence: TGTGCCAGCAGCCCACCCCTGGCTAGCGGGAATGGGAATGAGCAGTTCTTC.

As DNA, the CDR3 is TGCGCCAGCAGCGCCTTAACCAACCCGGGACAGGAGTCCTACGAGCAGTACTTC. This codes for CASSALTNPGQESYEQYF. This chain links TRBV10-1 with TRBJ2-7, with TRBD1 matching 8 bases. The germline gives CDR1 WNHNN, CDR2 SYGVQD (reference sequence). This CDR3 is built from 18 residues. With V trimmed by 6 bases and J by 1 base, 17 bases remained unmatched.

The chain carries TRBV11-2 and TRBJ2-1, with 11 nucleotides matching TRBD2. The germline gives CDR1 SGHAT, CDR2 FQNNGV. This CDR3 is 16 amino acids long. V lost 5 bases and J lost 7; bases outside the gene matches: 10. DNA for the CDR3: TGTGCCAGCAGCCCCTTTACCGGGACTAGCGGAAATGAGCAGTTCTTC. Encoded protein: CASSPFTGTSGNEQFF.

In this sample, this clone turned up once. This chain joins TRBV6-5 and TRBJ1-5, with unresolved D. V dropped 0 bases and J dropped 0 bases, with 9 bases sitting between them. There are 16 residues in the CDR3. Germline values: CDR1 MNHEY, CDR2 SVGAGI. DNA for the CDR3: TGTGCCAGCAGTTACTCGGAGGATTATAGCAATCAGCCCCAGCATTTT. Translated, it gives CASSYSEDYSNQPQHF.

This chain connects TRBV5-1 to TRBJ2-2, with 9 bases lining up with TRBD2. Germline V CDR1 and CDR2: SGHRS, YFSETQ. The CDR3 consists of 20 residues. V gave up 4 bases and J gave up 0 bases; unmatched junction bases: 16. In DNA, the CDR3 is TGCGCCAGCAGCCCCCATTGGGGCGGGGGGGAGTTCGCGAACACCGGGGAGCTGTTTTTT. Amino acids: CASSPHWGGGEFANTGELFF.

CDR3 amino acids: CASSLNSNYGYTF. The DNA of the CDR3 is TGTGCCAGCAGCTTAAACAGTAACTATGGCTACACCTTC. The chain links TRBV7-9 to TRBJ1-2, with D hard to call. This CDR3 spans 13 amino acids. Trimming took off 2 bases at V and 1 base at J, with 5 bases between the two ends. Germline CDR1 is SEHNR and CDR2 is FQNEAQ (reference sequence).

Only a few counts were recorded for this clone. The chain employs TRBV10-2 and TRBJ2-4; D uncertain. Between the trimmed V and J ends, which lost 3 bases and 1 base, there was a span of 16 bases. The CDR3 sequence is 17 residues long. Germline CDR1 WSHSY, CDR2 SAAADI. This CDR3 is CASSEVDGKKAKNIQYF. For the CDR3, the DNA is TGCGCCAGCAGTGAAGTGGACGGTAAGAAGGCCAAAAACATTCAGTACTTC.

The chain uses TRBV19 and TRBJ1-6; D gene ambiguous. Germline V lookup: CDR1 LNHDA, CDR2 SQIVND (reference sequence). This CDR3 contains 13 residues. The ends were cut back, 1 base at V and 9 bases at J, with 7 bases in the middle. CDR3 DNA: TGTGCCAGTAGTATAGTTGTGAGTTCACCCCTCCACTTT. Protein: CASSIVVSSPLHF.